This T cell receptor beta chain stems from a study of beta chain features in type 1 diabetes. This clone was counted many times. Its antigen is currently unknown. Study-wide results and caveats: Across all four CD4+ subsets, people with type 1 diabetes showed modestly shorter TCRB CDR3s. A closer apparent resemblance between naive, central memory and Treg TCRB repertoires was seen in patients than in healthy donors.

V was clipped by 3 bases and J by 0 bases, with 9 bases between them. Germline values: CDR1 LNHDA, CDR2 SQIVND (reference sequence). This CDR3 region has 16 residues. Reverse transcribing all isolated RNA meant expressed TCRB transcripts were sequenced. Naive, central memory and regulatory T cell samples averaged roughly 3.6 million immunoSEQ reads each. Produced via immunoSEQ multiplex PCR; TCRdb's table is partial and in-frame only. The sample has about 390,000 clones, around 10% seen once. Sequenced sample: central memory CD4+ T cells from blood. The clonotype comes from a man aged 30-40 years with type 1 diabetes. V gene TRBV19 combines with J gene TRBJ2-6; D gene uncertain. The CDR3 loop reads CASSISSVSGANVLTF. The CDR3 DNA sequence: TGTGCCAGTAGTATTAGTTCGGTCTCTGGGGCCAACGTCCTGACTTTC. The full variable domain, completed using reference TRBV19 and TRBJ2-6, is DGGITQSPKYLFRKEGQNVTLSCEQNLNHDAMYWYRQDPGQGLRLIYYSQIVNDFQKGDIAEGYSVSREKKESFPLTVTSAQKNPTAFYLCASSISSVSGANVLTFGAGSRLTVL.